This T cell receptor beta chain stems from a study of early T cells in non-severe SARS-CoV-2 infection. Study information: Sequencing input comprised bulk RNA from unsorted whole blood; chain pairing was not available. General study points: VDJdb matching favored anti-spike CD8 responses, missing private and CD4 specificities.

Many counts were recorded for this clonotype. Antigen specificity is unknown. The trim removed 6 bases at V and 0 bases at J, leaving 14 bases unmatched. The CDR3 spans 18 residues. Germline CDR1 MDHEN, CDR2 SYDVKM. Researchers tagged individual cDNA molecules with unique molecular identifiers. TCRdb redid the calling of the 5' RACE reads with MiXCR, one entry per CDR3 protein. Counted here are roughly 25,000 distinct CDR3 sequences, about 4.5% occurring once; the ten biggest clones make up approximately 14%. The sample consisted of whole blood. The sequence was collected from an adult who was a healthcare worker with PCR-confirmed SARS-CoV-2 infection or an uninfected control (not recorded which). The chain is built from TRBV28 and TRBJ1-1; 9 bases match TRBD1. The CDR3 DNA follows: TGTGCCAGCAGCGCCACCGGGACAGGGCGTTTCATGAACACTGAAGCTTTCTTT. Its protein product is CASSATGTGRFMNTEAFF.